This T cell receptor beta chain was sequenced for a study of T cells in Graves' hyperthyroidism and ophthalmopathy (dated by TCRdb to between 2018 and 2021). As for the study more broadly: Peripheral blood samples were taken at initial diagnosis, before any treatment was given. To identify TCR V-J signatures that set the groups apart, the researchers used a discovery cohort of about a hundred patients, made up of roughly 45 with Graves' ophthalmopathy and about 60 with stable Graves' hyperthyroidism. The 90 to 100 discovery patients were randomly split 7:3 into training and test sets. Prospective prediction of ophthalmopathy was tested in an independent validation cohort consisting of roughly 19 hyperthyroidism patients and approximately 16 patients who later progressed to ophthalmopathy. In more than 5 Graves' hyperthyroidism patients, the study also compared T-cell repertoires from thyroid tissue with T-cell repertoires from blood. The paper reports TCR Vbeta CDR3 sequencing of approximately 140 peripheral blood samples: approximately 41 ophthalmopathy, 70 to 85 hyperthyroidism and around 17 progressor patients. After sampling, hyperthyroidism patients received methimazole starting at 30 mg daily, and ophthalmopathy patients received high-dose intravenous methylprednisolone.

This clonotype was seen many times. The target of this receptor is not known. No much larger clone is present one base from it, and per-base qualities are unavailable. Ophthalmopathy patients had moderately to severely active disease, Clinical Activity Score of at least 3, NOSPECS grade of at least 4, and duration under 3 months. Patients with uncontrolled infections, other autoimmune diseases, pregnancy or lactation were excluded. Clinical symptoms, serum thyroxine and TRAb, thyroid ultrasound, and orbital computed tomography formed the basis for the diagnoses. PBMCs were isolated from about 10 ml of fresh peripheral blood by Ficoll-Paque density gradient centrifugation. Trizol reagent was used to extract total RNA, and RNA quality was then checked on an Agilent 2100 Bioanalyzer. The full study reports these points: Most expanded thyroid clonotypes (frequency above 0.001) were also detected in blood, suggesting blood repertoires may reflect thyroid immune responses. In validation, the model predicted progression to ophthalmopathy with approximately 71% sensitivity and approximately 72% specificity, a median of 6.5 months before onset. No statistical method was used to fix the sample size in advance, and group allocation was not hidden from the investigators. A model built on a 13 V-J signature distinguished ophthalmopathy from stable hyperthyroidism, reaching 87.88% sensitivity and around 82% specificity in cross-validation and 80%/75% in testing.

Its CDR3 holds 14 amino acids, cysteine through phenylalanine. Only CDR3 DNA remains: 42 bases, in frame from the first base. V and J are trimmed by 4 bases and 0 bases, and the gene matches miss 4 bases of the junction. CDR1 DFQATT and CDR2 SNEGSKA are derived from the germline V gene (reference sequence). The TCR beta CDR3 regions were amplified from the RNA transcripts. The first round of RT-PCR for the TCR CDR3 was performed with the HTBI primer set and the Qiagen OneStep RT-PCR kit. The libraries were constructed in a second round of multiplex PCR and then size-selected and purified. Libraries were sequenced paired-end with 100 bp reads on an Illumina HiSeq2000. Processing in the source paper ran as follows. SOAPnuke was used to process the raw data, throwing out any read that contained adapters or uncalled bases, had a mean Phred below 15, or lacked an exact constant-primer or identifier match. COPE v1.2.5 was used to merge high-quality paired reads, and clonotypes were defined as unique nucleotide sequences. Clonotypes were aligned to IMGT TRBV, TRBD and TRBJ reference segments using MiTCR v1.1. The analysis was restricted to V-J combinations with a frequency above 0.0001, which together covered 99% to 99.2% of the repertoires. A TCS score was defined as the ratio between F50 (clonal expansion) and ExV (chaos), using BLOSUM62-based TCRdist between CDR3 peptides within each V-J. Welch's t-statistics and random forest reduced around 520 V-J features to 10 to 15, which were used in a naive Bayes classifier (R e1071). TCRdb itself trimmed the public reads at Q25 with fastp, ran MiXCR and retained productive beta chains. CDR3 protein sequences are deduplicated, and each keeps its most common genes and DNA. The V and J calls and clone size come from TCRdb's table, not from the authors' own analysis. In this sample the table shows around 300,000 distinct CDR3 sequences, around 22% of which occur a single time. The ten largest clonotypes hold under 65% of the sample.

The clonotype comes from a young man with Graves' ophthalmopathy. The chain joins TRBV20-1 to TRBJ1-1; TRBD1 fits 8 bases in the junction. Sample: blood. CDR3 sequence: CSANRQGLNTEAFF. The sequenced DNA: TGCAGTGCTAATAGACAGGGGCTGAACACTGAAGCTTTCTTT.